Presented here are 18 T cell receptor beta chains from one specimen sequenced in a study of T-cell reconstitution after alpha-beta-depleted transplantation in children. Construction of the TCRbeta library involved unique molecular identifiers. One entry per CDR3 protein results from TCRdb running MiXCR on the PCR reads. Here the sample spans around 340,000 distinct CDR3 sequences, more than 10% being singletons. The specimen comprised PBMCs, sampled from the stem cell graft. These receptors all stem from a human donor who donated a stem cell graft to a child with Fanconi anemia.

The chain's CDR3 is CASSLGAGQPQHF. The CDR3 coding sequence is TGTGCCAGCAGTTTAGGCGCGGGTCAGCCCCAGCATTTT. The chain combines TRBV12-3 or TRBV12-4 with TRBJ1-5; the D is unclear. The CDR3 spans 13 residues. The V end lost 1 base, the J end lost 6 bases, and 7 bases lay between the germline ends.

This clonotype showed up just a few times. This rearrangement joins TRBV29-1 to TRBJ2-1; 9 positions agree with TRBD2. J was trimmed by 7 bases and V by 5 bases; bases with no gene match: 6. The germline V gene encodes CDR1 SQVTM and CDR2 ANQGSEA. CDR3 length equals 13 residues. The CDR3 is CSVRGGAKNEQFF. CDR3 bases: TGCAGCGTTCGCGGGGGGGCCAAAAATGAGCAGTTCTTC.

The CDR3, as DNA: TGTGCCATCAGCCCCGGGCTCCAAGAGACCCAGTACTTC. Translating gives CAISPGLQETQYF. This rearrangement joins TRBV19 to TRBJ2-5; D gene uncertain. Germline V gene sequence: CDR1 LNHDA, CDR2 SQIVND (reference sequence). The V and J ends lost 10 bases and 1 base respectively, with 13 bases between them. CDR3 length: 13 amino acids.

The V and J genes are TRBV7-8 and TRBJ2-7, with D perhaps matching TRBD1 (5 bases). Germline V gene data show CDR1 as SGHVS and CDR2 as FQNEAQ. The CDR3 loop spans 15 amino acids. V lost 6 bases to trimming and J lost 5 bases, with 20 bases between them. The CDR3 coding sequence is TGTGCCAGCAGTCCCATGGGGCGTGGGATGAACGAGCAGTACTTC. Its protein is CASSPMGRGMNEQYF.

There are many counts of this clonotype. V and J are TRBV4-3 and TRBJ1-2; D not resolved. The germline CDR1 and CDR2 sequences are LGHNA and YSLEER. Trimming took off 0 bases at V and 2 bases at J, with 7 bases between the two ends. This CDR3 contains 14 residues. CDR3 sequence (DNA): TGCGCCAGCAGCCAAGAGTCAGTCAACTATGGCTACACCTTC. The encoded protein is CASSQESVNYGYTF.

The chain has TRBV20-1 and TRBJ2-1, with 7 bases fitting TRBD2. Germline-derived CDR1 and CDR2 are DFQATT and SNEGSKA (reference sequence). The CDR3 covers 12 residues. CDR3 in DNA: TGCGGGGTTGAGCGGGGATCCAATGAGCAGTTCTTC. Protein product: CGVERGSNEQFF.

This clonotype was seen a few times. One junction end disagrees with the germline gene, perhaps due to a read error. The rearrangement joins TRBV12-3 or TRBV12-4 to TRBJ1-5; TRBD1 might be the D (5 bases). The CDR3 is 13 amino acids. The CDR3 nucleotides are TGTGCCAGCAGGTTAGGGGAGGGTCAGCCCCAGCATTTT. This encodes CASRLGEGQPQHF.

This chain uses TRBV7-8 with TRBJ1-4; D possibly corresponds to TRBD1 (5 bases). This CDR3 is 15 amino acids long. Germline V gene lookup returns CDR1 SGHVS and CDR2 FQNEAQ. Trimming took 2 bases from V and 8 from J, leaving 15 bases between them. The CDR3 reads CASSLFWGVGEKLFF. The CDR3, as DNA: TGTGCCAGCAGCTTATTCTGGGGCGTAGGGGAAAAACTGTTTTTT.

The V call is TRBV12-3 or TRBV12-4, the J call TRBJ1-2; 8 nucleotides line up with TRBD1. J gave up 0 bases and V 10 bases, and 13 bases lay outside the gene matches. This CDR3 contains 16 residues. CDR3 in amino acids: CATTLPGQAPNYGYTF. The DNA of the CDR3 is TGTGCCACGACCCTCCCGGGACAGGCTCCTAACTATGGCTACACCTTC.

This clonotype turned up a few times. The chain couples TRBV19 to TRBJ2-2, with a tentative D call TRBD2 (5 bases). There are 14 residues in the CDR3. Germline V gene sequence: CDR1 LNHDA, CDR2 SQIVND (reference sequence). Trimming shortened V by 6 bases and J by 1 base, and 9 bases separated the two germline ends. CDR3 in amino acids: CASRTTRNTGELFF. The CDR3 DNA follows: TGTGCCAGTAGGACTACACGGAACACCGGGGAGCTGTTTTTT.

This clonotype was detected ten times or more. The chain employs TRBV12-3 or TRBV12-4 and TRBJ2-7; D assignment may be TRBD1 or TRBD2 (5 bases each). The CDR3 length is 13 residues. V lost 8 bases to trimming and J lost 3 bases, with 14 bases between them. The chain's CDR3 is CASQRDRFYEQYF. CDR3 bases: TGTGCCAGCCAACGGGACCGCTTCTACGAGCAGTACTTC.

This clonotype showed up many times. CDR3 coding DNA: TGTGCCAGCAGCTTAGCTCGGGCCGCAGATACGCAGTATTTT. It translates to CASSLARAADTQYF. The chain recombines TRBV7-2 with TRBJ2-3, with D uncertain. The V and J ends lost 0 bases and 4 bases respectively, with 8 bases between them. The CDR3 has 14 residues. CDR1 is SGHTA and CDR2 is FQGNSA in the germline V gene. The whole variable domain, remainder taken from reference TRBV7-2 and TRBJ2-3, is GAGVSQSPSNKVTEKGKDVELRCDPISGHTALYWYRQSLGQGLEFLIYFQGNSAPDKSGLPSDRFSAERTGGSVSTLTIQRTQQEDSAVYLCASSLARAADTQYFGPGTRLTVL.

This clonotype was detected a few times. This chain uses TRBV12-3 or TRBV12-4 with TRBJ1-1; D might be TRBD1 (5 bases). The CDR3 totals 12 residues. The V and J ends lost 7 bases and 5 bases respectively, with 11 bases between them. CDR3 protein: CASKGLGTEAFF. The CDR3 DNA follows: TGTGCCAGCAAGGGGCTTGGAACTGAAGCTTTCTTT.

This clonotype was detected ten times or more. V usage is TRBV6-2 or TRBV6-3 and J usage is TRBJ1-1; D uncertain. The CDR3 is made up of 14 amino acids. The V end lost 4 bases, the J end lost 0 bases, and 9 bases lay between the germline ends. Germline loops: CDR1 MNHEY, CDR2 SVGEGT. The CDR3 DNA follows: TGTGCCAGCAGTTCTAACAGCGTGAACACTGAAGCTTTCTTT. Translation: CASSSNSVNTEAFF.

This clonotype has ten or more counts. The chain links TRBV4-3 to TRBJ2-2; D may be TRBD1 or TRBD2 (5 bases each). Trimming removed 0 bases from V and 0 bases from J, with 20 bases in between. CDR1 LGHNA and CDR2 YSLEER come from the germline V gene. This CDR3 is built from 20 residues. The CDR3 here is CASSQDRGEWQEANTGELFF. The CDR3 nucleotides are TGCGCCAGCAGCCAAGATCGAGGGGAATGGCAGGAGGCGAACACCGGGGAGCTGTTTTTT.

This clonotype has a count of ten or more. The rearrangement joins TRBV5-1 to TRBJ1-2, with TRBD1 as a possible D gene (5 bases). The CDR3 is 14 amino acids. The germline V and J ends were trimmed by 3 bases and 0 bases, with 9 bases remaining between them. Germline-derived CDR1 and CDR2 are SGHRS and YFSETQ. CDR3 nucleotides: TGCGCCAGCAGCTGGCAGGGACCTAACTATGGCTACACCTTC. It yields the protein CASSWQGPNYGYTF.

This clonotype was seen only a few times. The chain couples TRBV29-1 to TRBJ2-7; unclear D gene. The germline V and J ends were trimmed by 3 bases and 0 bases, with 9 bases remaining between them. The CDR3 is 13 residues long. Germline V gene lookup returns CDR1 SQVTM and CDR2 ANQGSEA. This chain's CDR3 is CSVDVPNSYEQYF. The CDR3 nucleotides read TGCAGCGTTGATGTTCCCAACTCCTACGAGCAGTACTTC.

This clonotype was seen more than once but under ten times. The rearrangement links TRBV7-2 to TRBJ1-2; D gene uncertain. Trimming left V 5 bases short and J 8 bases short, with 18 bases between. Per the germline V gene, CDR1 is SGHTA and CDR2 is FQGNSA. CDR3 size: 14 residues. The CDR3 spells CASSPREGQRGYTF. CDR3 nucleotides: TGTGCCAGCAGCCCTCGAGAAGGGCAGAGAGGCTACACCTTC.